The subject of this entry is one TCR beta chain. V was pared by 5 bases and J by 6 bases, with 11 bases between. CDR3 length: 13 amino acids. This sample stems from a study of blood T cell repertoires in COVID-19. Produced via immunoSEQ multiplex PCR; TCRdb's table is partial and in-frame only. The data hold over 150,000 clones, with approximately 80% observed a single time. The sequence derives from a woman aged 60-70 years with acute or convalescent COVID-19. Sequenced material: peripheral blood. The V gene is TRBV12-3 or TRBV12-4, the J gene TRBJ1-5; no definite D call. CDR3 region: CASSHSRGQPQHF. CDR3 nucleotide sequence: TGTGCCAGCAGTCACTCCCGGGGTCAGCCCCAGCATTTT.